The 5 T cell receptor beta chains reported below all come from one sample, sequenced in a study of cytomegalovirus exposure and HLA in healthy donors. PCR employed 60 Vbeta and 13 Jbeta primers. Only in-frame clones appear in the TCRdb table, and some are missing; sequencing was by immunoSEQ multiplex PCR. The sample has some 150,000 clones, around 80% seen once. What was sequenced was PBMCs. Source of these receptors: a man between 35 and 55 years old in good health and CMV-seronegative.

The rearrangement joins TRBV11-3 to TRBJ2-2; D is possibly TRBD2 (7 bases). V lost 5 bases and J lost 4, with 14 bases in between. CDR1 is SGHNT, CDR2 YENEEA, per germline. The length of the CDR3 is 15 residues. CDR3 residues: CASSPDGGRTGELFF. The DNA for the CDR3 is TGTGCCAGCAGCCCCGACGGGGGGCGCACCGGGGAGCTGTTTTTT. Variable domain in full (rest from reference TRBV11-3 and TRBJ2-2): EAGVVQSPRYKIIEKKQPVAFWCNPISGHNTLYWYLQNLGQGPELLIRYENEEAVDDSQLPKDRFSAERLKGVDSTLKIQPAELGDSAVYLCASSPDGGRTGELFFGEGSRLTVL.

J is TRBJ2-7 and V is TRBV5-1; 7 bases agree with TRBD1. CDR3 length equals 14 residues. Per the germline V gene, CDR1 is SGHRS and CDR2 is YFSETQ. V lost 3 bases, J lost 2 bases, and 5 bases stayed unmatched. The CDR3 coding sequence is TGCGCCAGCAGCTCTATGAGGGGGCCCTACGAGCAGTACTTC. Encoded protein: CASSSMRGPYEQYF.

This chain connects TRBV11-1 to TRBJ2-5, with a tentative D call TRBD1 (6 bases). The CDR3 is 14 amino acids. The V gene lost 2 bases and the J gene lost 4 bases, with 11 bases spanning the gap. Germline V gene lookup returns CDR1 SGHAT and CDR2 FQDESV (reference sequence). The CDR3 nucleotides are TGTGCCAGCAGCTTAATTGGGGACATAGAGACCCAGTACTTC. The encoded protein is CASSLIGDIETQYF. Drawing the rest from reference TRBV11-1 and TRBJ2-5, the complete variable domain is EAEVAQSPRYKITEKSQAVAFWCDPISGHATLYWYRQILGQGPELLVQFQDESVVDDSQLPKDRFSAERLKGVDSTLKIQPAELGDSAMYLCASSLIGDIETQYFGPGTRLLVL.

The chain couples TRBV18 to TRBJ2-3; D is unclear. The ends were cut back, 1 base at V and 4 bases at J, with 6 bases in the middle. Germline V lookup: CDR1 KGHSH, CDR2 LQKENI. The CDR3 is 13 amino acids. CDR3 sequence (DNA): TGTGCCAGCTCACCACTAAGCGCAGATACGCAGTATTTT. This gives the protein CASSPLSADTQYF.

The genes are TRBV5-6 and TRBJ2-2; TRBD1 agrees at 8 bases. The length of the CDR3 is 16 residues. With V trimmed by 0 bases and J by 4 bases, 5 bases remained unmatched. CDR1 SGHDT and CDR2 YYEEEE come from the germline V gene. The CDR3 is CASSLARGRVTGELFF. The CDR3 DNA sequence: TGTGCCAGCAGCTTGGCCAGGGGGCGGGTCACCGGGGAGCTGTTTTTT.